Below are 8 T cell receptor beta chains sequenced from a single sample in a study of blood T cell repertoires in COVID-19. Generated by immunoSEQ multiplex PCR, the TCRdb table keeps only in-frame clones and is missing some. The sample has about 59,000 clones; 70% to 90% are singletons. Sample: peripheral blood. The receptor set was obtained from a woman of 80 years or more with active COVID-19.

This clone was seen only once. The chain has TRBV5-1 and TRBJ1-4; 7 bases fit TRBD1. From germline, CDR1 is SGHRS and CDR2 YFSETQ. The CDR3 sequence is 15 residues long. J was trimmed by 3 bases and V by 0 bases; bases with no gene match: 2. The CDR3: CASSLGQGSNEKLFF. The CDR3 region has the DNA TGCGCCAGCAGCTTGGGACAGGGTTCTAATGAAAAACTGTTTTTT.

The chain is built from TRBV11-2 and TRBJ1-4; TRBD1 matches 12 bases. This CDR3 has 16 residues. V shed 4 bases, J shed 7 bases, and the junction held 7 bases outside the gene matches. The germline V gene encodes CDR1 SGHAT and CDR2 FQNNGV. The DNA of the CDR3 is TGTGCCAGCAGCTCCCGGGACAGGGGGCTAGGTGAAAAACTGTTTTTT. Translating it yields CASSSRDRGLGEKLFF.

The chain uses TRBV27 and TRBJ2-3; tentative D call: TRBD2 (6 bases). This CDR3 spans 15 amino acids. The V end was cut by 3 bases, the J end by 2 bases, with 12 bases between. Germline values: CDR1 MNHEY, CDR2 SMNVEV (reference sequence). CDR3 nucleotide sequence: TGTGCCAGCAGTTTGCGGGGCTATCCCACAGATACGCAGTATTTT. Protein product: CASSLRGYPTDTQYF.

The gene calls are TRBV5-4 and TRBJ2-5; D ambiguous. In germline, CDR1 is SGHNT, CDR2 YYREEE (reference sequence). This CDR3 comprises 11 residues. V lost 6 bases to trimming and J lost 3 bases, with 6 bases between them. The CDR3 is CASTLEETQYF. CDR3 bases: TGTGCCAGCACCCTTGAAGAGACCCAGTACTTC.

About this clone: Other DNA sequences in this specimen translate into the identical CDR3. The rearrangement uses TRBV5-1 and TRBJ2-5, with TRBD2 matching 10 bases. With 2 bases clipped from V and 5 bases from J, the junction kept 3 bases outside the gene matches. Per germline, CDR1 SGHRS and CDR2 YFSETQ. CDR3 size: 14 residues. The CDR3: CASSFGTSEETQYF. CDR3 DNA: TGCGCCAGCAGCTTTGGGACTAGCGAGGAGACCCAGTACTTC.

CDR3 DNA: TGTGCCAGCAGCCCAAACAGGGTTGGCACTGAAGCTTTCTTT. It yields the protein CASSPNRVGTEAFF. The V gene is TRBV9, the J gene TRBJ1-1, with a weak D call TRBD1 (6 bases). Per germline, CDR1 SGDLS and CDR2 YYNGEE. This CDR3 has 14 residues. With 4 bases removed from V and 4 bases from J, the gap between germline ends came to 14 bases.

The CDR3 reads CASSLGETGGYGYTF. The CDR3 coding sequence is TGTGCCAGCAGCTTAGGCGAGACAGGGGGCTATGGCTACACCTTC. This chain joins TRBV7-9 and TRBJ1-2, with TRBD1 matching over 9 bases. The length of the CDR3 is 15 residues. J lost 4 bases, V lost 1 base, and 4 bases had no gene match. CDR1 is SEHNR, CDR2 FQNEAQ, per germline (reference sequence).

Here the CDR3 reads CASRRSGGKETQYF. In DNA, the CDR3 is TGTGCCAGTAGACGAAGCGGAGGAAAAGAGACCCAGTACTTC. The chain recombines TRBV19 with TRBJ2-5, with D possibly matching TRBD2 (5 bases). The CDR3 is 14 residues long. Germline V gene sequence: CDR1 LNHDA, CDR2 SQIVND (reference sequence). Trimming shortened V by 6 bases and J by 3 bases, and 14 bases separated the two germline ends. The entire variable domain, with the rest obtained from reference TRBV19 and TRBJ2-5, is as follows: DGGITQSPKYLFRKEGQNVTLSCEQNLNHDAMYWYRQDPGQGLRLIYYSQIVNDFQKGDIAEGYSVSREKKESFPLTVTSAQKNPTAFYLCASRRSGGKETQYFGPGTRLLVL.